This T cell receptor beta chain stems from a study of cytomegalovirus exposure and HLA in healthy donors. Turning to the study itself: The platform used for the approximately 120 validation repertoires matched that of the approximately 670 first-cohort repertoires, a later analysis reported.

Whole-study results and caveats: The tendency of first-cohort TCR clusters to co-occur in the roughly 110 validation repertoires was identified by a subsequent analysis. Many donors shared some public TCRs, even though most TCR sequences were rare. Overall, approximately 180 TCR beta chains were annotated as cytomegalovirus-associated.

About this clone itself: Its antigen is currently unknown.

Data came from immunoSEQ multiplex PCR; TCRdb stores just in-frame clones and leaves some out. The data show about 130,000 clones, 88% seen once. The sequence was collected from a man aged 30 to 45 in good health and CMV-seronegative. Sequencing was carried out using PBMCs.

In DNA, the CDR3 is TGCGCCAGCAGCCAGGACATGACAGGTCGTGTCGCTTTCTTT. Translated: CASSQDMTGRVAFF. The genes are TRBV4-3 and TRBJ1-1; a weak D match, TRBD1 (6 bases). Trimming took 3 bases from V and 11 from J, leaving 19 bases between them. This CDR3 has 14 residues. Germline V lookup: CDR1 LGHNA, CDR2 YSLEER.